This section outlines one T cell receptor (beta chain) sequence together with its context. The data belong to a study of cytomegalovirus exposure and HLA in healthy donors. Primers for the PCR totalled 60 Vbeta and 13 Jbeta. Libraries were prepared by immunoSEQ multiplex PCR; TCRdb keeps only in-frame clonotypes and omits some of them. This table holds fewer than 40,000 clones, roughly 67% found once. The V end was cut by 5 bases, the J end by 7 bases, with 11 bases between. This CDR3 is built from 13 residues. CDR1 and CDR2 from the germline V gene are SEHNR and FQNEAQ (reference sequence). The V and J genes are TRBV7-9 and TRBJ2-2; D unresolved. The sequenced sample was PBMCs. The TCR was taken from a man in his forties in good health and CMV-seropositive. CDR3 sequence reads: CASSVLDSGELFF. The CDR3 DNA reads TGTGCCAGCAGCGTCTTAGATAGCGGGGAGCTGTTTTTT.